The following is a T cell receptor (beta chain) sequence with its context. The antigen remains unidentified. This specimen comes from a study of cytomegalovirus exposure and HLA in healthy donors. Findings of the study overall: According to a subsequent analysis, TCR clusters identified in the first cohort showed a tendency to co-occur across the approximately 110 validation repertoires. Listed as cytomegalovirus-associated were 164 TCR beta chains.

This CDR3 spans 16 amino acids. Trimming removed 0 bases from V and 4 bases from J, with 13 bases in between. Germline V gene data show CDR1 as LNHNV and CDR2 as YYDKDF (reference sequence). The data were produced by immunoSEQ multiplex PCR, yet TCRdb's version contains in-frame clones alone and is incomplete. The sample gives about 130,000 clones, 80% to 90% of which show up once; approximately 1.1% is in the top ten. The TCR originated in a woman aged 18-29 years in good health and CMV-seronegative. The specimen sequenced was PBMCs. The rearrangement uses TRBV15 and TRBJ1-3; D is uncertain. The CDR3 nucleotides are TGTGCCACCAGCAGAGAAGTAGTAGTTTCGGGAAACACCATATATTTT. Protein sequence: CATSREVVVSGNTIYF. The full variable domain, with the rest looked up from reference TRBV15 and TRBJ1-3, is DAMVIQNPRYQVTQFGKPVTLSCSQTLNHNVMYWYQQKSSQAPKLLFHYYDKDFNNEADTPDNFQSRRPNTSFCFLDIRSPGLGDTAMYLCATSREVVVSGNTIYFGEGSWLTVV.